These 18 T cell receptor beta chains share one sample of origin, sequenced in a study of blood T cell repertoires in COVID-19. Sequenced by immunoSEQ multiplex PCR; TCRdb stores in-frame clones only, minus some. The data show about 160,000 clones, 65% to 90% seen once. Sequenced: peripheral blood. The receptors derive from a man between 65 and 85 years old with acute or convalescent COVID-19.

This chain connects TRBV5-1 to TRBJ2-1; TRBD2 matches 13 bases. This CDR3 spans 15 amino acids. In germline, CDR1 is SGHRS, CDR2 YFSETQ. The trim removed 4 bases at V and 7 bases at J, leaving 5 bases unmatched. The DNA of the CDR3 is TGCGCCAGCAGCGCGACTAGCGGGAGGAAAAATGAGCAGTTCTTC. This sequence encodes CASSATSGRKNEQFF.

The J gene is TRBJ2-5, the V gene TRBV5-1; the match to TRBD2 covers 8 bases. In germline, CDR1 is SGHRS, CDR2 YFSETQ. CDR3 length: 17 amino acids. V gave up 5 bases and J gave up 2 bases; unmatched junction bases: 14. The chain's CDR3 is CASRGVAGGITQETQYF. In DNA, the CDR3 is TGCGCCAGCAGAGGGGTTGCGGGAGGTATTACGCAAGAGACCCAGTACTTC.

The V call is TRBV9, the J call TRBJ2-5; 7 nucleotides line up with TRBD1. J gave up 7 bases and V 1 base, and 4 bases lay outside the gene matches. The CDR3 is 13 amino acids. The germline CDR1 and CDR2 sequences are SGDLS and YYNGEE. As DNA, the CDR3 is TGTGCCAGCAGCGTAACAGGGGAAGGGACCCAGTACTTC. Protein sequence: CASSVTGEGTQYF.

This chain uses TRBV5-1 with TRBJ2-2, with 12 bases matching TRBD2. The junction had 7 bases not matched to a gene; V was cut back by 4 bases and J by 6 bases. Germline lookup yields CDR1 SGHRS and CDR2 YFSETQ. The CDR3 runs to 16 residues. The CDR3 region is CASSGGLAGFAGELFF. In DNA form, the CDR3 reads TGCGCCAGCAGCGGGGGACTAGCGGGTTTCGCCGGGGAGCTGTTTTTT.

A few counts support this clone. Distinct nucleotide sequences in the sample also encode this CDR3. DNA for the CDR3: TGTGCCAGCAGCTCTGGACTAGCCTACTCCTACGAGCAGTACTTC. Encoded protein: CASSSGLAYSYEQYF. The rearrangement joins TRBV7-2 to TRBJ2-7, with 8 nucleotides matching TRBD2. Germline CDR1 reads SGHTA; CDR2 reads FQGNSA. The CDR3 length is 15 residues. The V segment lost 4 bases and the J segment 0 bases; nucleotides outside the gene matches: 5.

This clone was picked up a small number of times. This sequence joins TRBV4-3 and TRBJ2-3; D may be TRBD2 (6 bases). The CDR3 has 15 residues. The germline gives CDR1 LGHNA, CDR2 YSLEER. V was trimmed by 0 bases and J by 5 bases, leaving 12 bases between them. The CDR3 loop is CASSQDPGVVDTQYF. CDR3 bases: TGCGCCAGCAGCCAAGATCCGGGAGTGGTAGATACGCAGTATTTT.

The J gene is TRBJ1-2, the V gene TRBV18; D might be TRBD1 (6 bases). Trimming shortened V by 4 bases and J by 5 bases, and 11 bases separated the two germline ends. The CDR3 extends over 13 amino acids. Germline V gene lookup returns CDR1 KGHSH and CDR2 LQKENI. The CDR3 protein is CASSRTEVYGYTF. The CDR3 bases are TGTGCCAGCTCACGGACAGAAGTTTATGGCTACACCTTC.

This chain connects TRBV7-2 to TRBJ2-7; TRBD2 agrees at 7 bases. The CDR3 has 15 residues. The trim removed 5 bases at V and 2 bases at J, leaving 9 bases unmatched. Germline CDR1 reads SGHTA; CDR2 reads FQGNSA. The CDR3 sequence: CASSPGGAGAYEQYF. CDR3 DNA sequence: TGTGCCAGCAGCCCTGGAGGGGCGGGAGCCTACGAGCAGTACTTC.

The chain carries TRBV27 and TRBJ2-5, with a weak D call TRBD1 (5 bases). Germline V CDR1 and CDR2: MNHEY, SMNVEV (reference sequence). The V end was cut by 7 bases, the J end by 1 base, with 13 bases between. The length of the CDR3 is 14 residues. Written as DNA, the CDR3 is TGTGCCAGCACCACATGGGGCGGCCAAGAGACCCAGTACTTC. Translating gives CASTTWGGQETQYF.

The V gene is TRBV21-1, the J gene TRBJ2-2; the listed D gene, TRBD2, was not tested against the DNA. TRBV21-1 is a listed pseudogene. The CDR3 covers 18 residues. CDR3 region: CASSNPTLGGRNTGELFF. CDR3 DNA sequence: TGTGCCAGCAGCAACCCCACCTTGGGCGGGAGGAACACCGGGGAGCTGTTTTTT.

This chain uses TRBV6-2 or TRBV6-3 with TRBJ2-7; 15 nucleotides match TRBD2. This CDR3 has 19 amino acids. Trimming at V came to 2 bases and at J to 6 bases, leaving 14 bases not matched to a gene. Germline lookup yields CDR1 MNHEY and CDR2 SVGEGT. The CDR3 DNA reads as TGTGCCAGCAGTTACGGGACTAGCGGGAGGCCCTGGGGATATACCGAGCAGTACTTC. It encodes CASSYGTSGRPWGYTEQYF.

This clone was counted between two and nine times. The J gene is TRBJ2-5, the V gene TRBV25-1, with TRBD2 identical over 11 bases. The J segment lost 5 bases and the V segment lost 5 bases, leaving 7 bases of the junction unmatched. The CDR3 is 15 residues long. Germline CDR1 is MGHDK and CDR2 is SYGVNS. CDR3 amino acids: CASSSSGRPPETQYF. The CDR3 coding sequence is TGTGCCAGCAGTTCTAGCGGGAGGCCCCCGGAGACCCAGTACTTC.

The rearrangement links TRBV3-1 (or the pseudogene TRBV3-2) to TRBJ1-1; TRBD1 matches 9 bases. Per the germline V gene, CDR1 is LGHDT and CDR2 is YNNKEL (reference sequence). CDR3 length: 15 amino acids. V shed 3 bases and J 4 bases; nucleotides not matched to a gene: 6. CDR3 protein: CASSQRQGGSTEAFF. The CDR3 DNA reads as TGTGCCAGCAGCCAGCGACAGGGGGGTAGCACTGAAGCTTTCTTT.

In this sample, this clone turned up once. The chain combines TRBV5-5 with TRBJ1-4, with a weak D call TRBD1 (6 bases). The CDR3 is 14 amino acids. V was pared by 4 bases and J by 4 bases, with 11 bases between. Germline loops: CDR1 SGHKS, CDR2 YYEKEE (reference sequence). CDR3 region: CASSQRQDNEKLFF. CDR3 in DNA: TGTGCCAGCAGCCAAAGACAGGATAATGAAAAACTGTTTTTT.

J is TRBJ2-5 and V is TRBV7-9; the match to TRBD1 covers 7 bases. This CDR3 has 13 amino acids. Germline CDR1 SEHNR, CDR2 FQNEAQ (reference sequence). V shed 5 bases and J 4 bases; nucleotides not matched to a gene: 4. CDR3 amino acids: CASSKTGRETQYF. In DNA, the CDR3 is TGTGCCAGCAGCAAGACAGGGCGAGAGACCCAGTACTTC.

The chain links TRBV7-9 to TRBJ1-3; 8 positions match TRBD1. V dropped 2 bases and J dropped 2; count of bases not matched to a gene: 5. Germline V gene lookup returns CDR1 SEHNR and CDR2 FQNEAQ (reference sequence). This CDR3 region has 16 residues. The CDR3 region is CASSLPQGAAGNTIYF. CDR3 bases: TGTGCCAGCAGCTTACCCCAGGGGGCGGCTGGAAACACCATATATTTT. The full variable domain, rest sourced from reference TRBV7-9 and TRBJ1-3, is DTGVSQNPRHKITKRGQNVTFRCDPISEHNRLYWYRQTLGQGPEFLTYFQNEAQLEKSRLLSDRFSAERPKGSFSTLEIQRTEQGDSAMYLCASSLPQGAAGNTIYFGEGSWLTVV.

The CDR3 DNA follows: TGCGCCAGCAGCCAAGGGACTAGCGCTAGCACAGATACGCAGTATTTT. This codes for CASSQGTSASTDTQYF. The chain links TRBV4-3 to TRBJ2-3, with 9 bases that match TRBD2. Germline assignment: CDR1 LGHNA and CDR2 YSLEER. The length of the CDR3 is 16 residues. The V and J ends lost 1 base and 0 bases, in that order; junction bases with no gene match: 2.

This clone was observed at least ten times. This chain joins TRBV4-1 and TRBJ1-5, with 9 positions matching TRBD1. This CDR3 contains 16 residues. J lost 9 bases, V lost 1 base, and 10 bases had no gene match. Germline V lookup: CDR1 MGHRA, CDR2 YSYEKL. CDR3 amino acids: CASSQGHKTGGRPQHF. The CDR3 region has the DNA TGCGCCAGCAGCCAAGGTCATAAGACAGGGGGAAGGCCCCAGCATTTT.